The rows below give T cell receptor beta chains drawn from one sample of a study of blood T cell repertoires in COVID-19. The table came from immunoSEQ multiplex PCR; TCRdb's copy has only in-frame clones and leaves some out. The profile shows about 110,000 clones, about 79% of them singletons. The sample comprised peripheral blood. The source of these receptors is an elderly woman with active or convalescent COVID-19. Each CDR3 is given with its conserved first and last residue. The D gene is left open where the match is weak. The size entry is marked missing in some rows and otherwise reads once, few, many or a size class.

cdr3_nt: TGTGCCAGCAGAAGACAGGGGGCAACTAATGAAAAACTGTTTTTT; cdr3_aa: CASRRQGATNEKLFF; j_call: TRBJ1-4; clone_size: NA; d_call: TRBD1; v_call: TRBV25-1
cdr3_nt: TGTGCCAGCAGTTTAATTCGTTCCAAGGGGTCACCCCTCCACTTT; cdr3_aa: CASSLIRSKGSPLHF; j_call: TRBJ1-6; clone_size: once; d_call: NA; v_call: TRBV28
cdr3_nt: TGTGCCAGTAGTATGTGGCGGGAGGGCACAGATACGCAGTATTTT; cdr3_aa: CASSMWREGTDTQYF; j_call: TRBJ2-3; clone_size: NA; d_call: TRBD2; v_call: TRBV19
cdr3_nt: TGTGCCAGCAGGCCCCCCGGGGGGTTCGTGAACACTGAAGCTTTCTTT; cdr3_aa: CASRPPGGFVNTEAFF; j_call: TRBJ1-1; clone_size: NA; d_call: NA; v_call: TRBV28
cdr3_nt: TGTGCCAGCAGCTTCGATCTAGCGGCGACAATCGCGAACACCGGGGAGCTGTTTTTT; cdr3_aa: CASSFDLAATIANTGELFF; j_call: TRBJ2-2; clone_size: few; d_call: TRBD2; v_call: TRBV9
cdr3_nt: TGCGCCAGCAGCTTGGCCGGGCAGGGTGACGGCTACACCTTC; cdr3_aa: CASSLAGQGDGYTF; j_call: TRBJ1-2; clone_size: medium-sized; d_call: NA; v_call: TRBV5-1
cdr3_nt: TGTGCCACCAAATCACCGTTAGGGGGAATTAATAATTCACCCCTCCACTTT; cdr3_aa: CATKSPLGGINNSPLHF; j_call: TRBJ1-6; clone_size: NA; d_call: NA; v_call: TRBV25-1
cdr3_nt: TGTGCCAGCAGCTTGTTCTCTCAGCCCCAGCATTTT; cdr3_aa: CASSLFSQPQHF; j_call: TRBJ1-5; clone_size: NA; d_call: NA; v_call: TRBV7-9
cdr3_nt: TGTGCCAGCGGACTAGCGGGAGGGAGCTACGAGCAGTACTTC; cdr3_aa: CASGLAGGSYEQYF; j_call: TRBJ2-7; clone_size: NA; d_call: TRBD2; v_call: TRBV7-9
cdr3_nt: TGTGCCAGCAGCTCCGGGACTAGCGGTTTCACAGATACGCAGTATTTT; cdr3_aa: CASSSGTSGFTDTQYF; j_call: TRBJ2-3; clone_size: NA; d_call: TRBD2; v_call: TRBV11-2
cdr3_nt: TGTGCCAGCAGCCAAGGGGACAGGGATAGAAAGAACGAGCAGTACTTC; cdr3_aa: CASSQGDRDRKNEQYF; j_call: TRBJ2-7; clone_size: few; d_call: TRBD1; v_call: TRBV3-1/TRBV3-2
cdr3_nt: TGCAGTGCTAGAGGCGGATTTGGCTACACCTTC; cdr3_aa: CSARGGFGYTF; j_call: TRBJ1-2; clone_size: many; d_call: NA; v_call: TRBV20-1
cdr3_nt: TGCGCCAGCAGCTTCCCTCCCAACTATGGCTACACCTTC; cdr3_aa: CASSFPPNYGYTF; j_call: TRBJ1-2; clone_size: NA; d_call: NA; v_call: TRBV5-1
cdr3_nt: TGTGCCAGCAGTTTATATGTTAGCGGCACCTACGAGCAGTACTTC; cdr3_aa: CASSLYVSGTYEQYF; j_call: TRBJ2-7; clone_size: once; d_call: NA; v_call: TRBV27
cdr3_nt: TGTGCCAGCAGCAAACGACAGGGTAGCAATCAGCCCCAGCATTTT; cdr3_aa: CASSKRQGSNQPQHF; j_call: TRBJ1-5; clone_size: NA; d_call: NA; v_call: TRBV21-1
cdr3_nt: TGCAGCGTAGCTCCCGGGTCCCTCAACACTGAAGCTTTCTTT; cdr3_aa: CSVAPGSLNTEAFF; j_call: TRBJ1-1; clone_size: NA; d_call: NA; v_call: TRBV29-1
cdr3_nt: TGTGCCAGCAGCGCCTCTTTTGGGACAGGCGACCTCCACTTT; cdr3_aa: CASSASFGTGDLHF; j_call: TRBJ1-6; clone_size: few; d_call: TRBD1; v_call: TRBV9
cdr3_nt: TGTGCCAGCAGTTCGAGACAGGACACTGAAGCTTTCTTT; cdr3_aa: CASSSRQDTEAFF; j_call: TRBJ1-1; clone_size: NA; d_call: NA; v_call: TRBV12-3/TRBV12-4
cdr3_nt: TGTGCCAGCAGCCGTAGCGGGAGGGGATACGAGCAGTACTTC; cdr3_aa: CASSRSGRGYEQYF; j_call: TRBJ2-7; clone_size: NA; d_call: TRBD2; v_call: TRBV3-1/TRBV3-2
cdr3_nt: TGTGCCAGTAGCCCCGACAGGGGGCTACATACCTATGGCTACACCTTC; cdr3_aa: CASSPDRGLHTYGYTF; j_call: TRBJ1-2; clone_size: NA; d_call: TRBD1; v_call: TRBV19
cdr3_nt: TGTGCCAGCAGCTCCCGGGGGGGACTAGCGGGAGGGCACAATGAGCAGTTCTTC; cdr3_aa: CASSSRGGLAGGHNEQFF; j_call: TRBJ2-1; clone_size: NA; d_call: TRBD2; v_call: TRBV9
cdr3_nt: TGTGCCAGCAGCTTAGACAGGGGGAATGGCTACACCTTC; cdr3_aa: CASSLDRGNGYTF; j_call: TRBJ1-2; clone_size: NA; d_call: TRBD1; v_call: TRBV7-9
cdr3_nt: TGTGCCAGCAGTTTATCTGCTAGCGGGATCTACGAGCAGTACTTC; cdr3_aa: CASSLSASGIYEQYF; j_call: TRBJ2-7; clone_size: NA; d_call: TRBD2; v_call: TRBV27
cdr3_nt: TGTGCCAGCAGTGAAGTGGAGGATTTCACGCGGCAGTACTTC; cdr3_aa: CASSEVEDFTRQYF; j_call: TRBJ2-7; clone_size: NA; d_call: NA; v_call: TRBV6-1
cdr3_nt: TGTGCCAGCTACGGGGAGTTGAGTACTGAAGCTTTCTTT; cdr3_aa: CASYGELSTEAFF; j_call: TRBJ1-1; clone_size: NA; d_call: NA; v_call: TRBV28
cdr3_nt: TGTGCCAGCAGCCGTTATGACAAGACGTATGGCTACACCTTC; cdr3_aa: CASSRYDKTYGYTF; j_call: TRBJ1-2; clone_size: NA; d_call: NA; v_call: TRBV5-6
cdr3_nt: TGTGCCAGCAGCTTAACTGGGACAGGGAACTACGAGCAGTACTTC; cdr3_aa: CASSLTGTGNYEQYF; j_call: TRBJ2-7; clone_size: once; d_call: TRBD1; v_call: TRBV7-2
cdr3_nt: TGTGCCAGCAGACCACAGGGGGCCTCGCTAGAGACCCAGTACTTC; cdr3_aa: CASRPQGASLETQYF; j_call: TRBJ2-5; clone_size: NA; d_call: TRBD1; v_call: TRBV6-5
cdr3_nt: TGTGCCAGTAGCCTAAGGACAGGGATCGGTACTGAAGCTTTCTTT; cdr3_aa: CASSLRTGIGTEAFF; j_call: TRBJ1-1; clone_size: NA; d_call: TRBD1; v_call: TRBV19
cdr3_nt: TGTGCCAGCAGCGTTCCAGGGGTGGGGGAGACCCAGTACTTC; cdr3_aa: CASSVPGVGETQYF; j_call: TRBJ2-5; clone_size: once; d_call: NA; v_call: TRBV9
cdr3_nt: TGTGCCAGCAGTATGAGCCGCAGGGGGAACACCGGGGAGCTGTTTTTT; cdr3_aa: CASSMSRRGNTGELFF; j_call: TRBJ2-2; clone_size: NA; d_call: NA; v_call: TRBV6-6
cdr3_nt: TGTGCCAGCAGCTTTGGCACCTACGAGCAGTACTTC; cdr3_aa: CASSFGTYEQYF; j_call: TRBJ2-7; clone_size: NA; d_call: NA; v_call: TRBV11-2
cdr3_nt: TGTGCCAGCAGTTTAGGGCACAGGTTTGGCACTGAAGCTTTCTTT; cdr3_aa: CASSLGHRFGTEAFF; j_call: TRBJ1-1; clone_size: few; d_call: NA; v_call: TRBV27
cdr3_nt: TGTGCCAGCAGCTTAAACGGCGAGCAGCGCTACGAGCAGTACTTC; cdr3_aa: CASSLNGEQRYEQYF; j_call: TRBJ2-7; clone_size: NA; d_call: NA; v_call: TRBV13
cdr3_nt: TGTGCCAGTAGTATAGGGGGCGGCACAGATACGCAGTATTTT; cdr3_aa: CASSIGGGTDTQYF; j_call: TRBJ2-3; clone_size: NA; d_call: NA; v_call: TRBV19
cdr3_nt: TGTGCCAGCAGCCGGGACAGTAATAGCAATCAGCCCCAGCATTTT; cdr3_aa: CASSRDSNSNQPQHF; j_call: TRBJ1-5; clone_size: NA; d_call: TRBD1; v_call: TRBV11-1
cdr3_nt: TGTGCCAGCAGCTTAGGTCGGATGGCACTAGCCTACAATGAGCAGTTCTTC; cdr3_aa: CASSLGRMALAYNEQFF; j_call: TRBJ2-1; clone_size: NA; d_call: NA; v_call: TRBV7-9
cdr3_nt: TGTGCCAGCCGCTTACGGTTTACCGGGGAGCTGTTTTTT; cdr3_aa: CASRLRFTGELFF; j_call: TRBJ2-2; clone_size: NA; d_call: NA; v_call: TRBV27
cdr3_nt: TGTGCCAGCAGTGTACTAGCGGGGTCCTACAATGAGCAGTTCTTC; cdr3_aa: CASSVLAGSYNEQFF; j_call: TRBJ2-1; clone_size: NA; d_call: TRBD2; v_call: TRBV6-4
cdr3_nt: TGTGCCAGCAGCTTTGGGACAGGGGAAGAGACCCAGTACTTC; cdr3_aa: CASSFGTGEETQYF; j_call: TRBJ2-5; clone_size: NA; d_call: TRBD1; v_call: TRBV7-8
cdr3_nt: TGTGCCAGCAGCCTTACAGGGGGCGGCTACACCTTC; cdr3_aa: CASSLTGGGYTF; j_call: TRBJ1-2; clone_size: NA; d_call: TRBD1; v_call: TRBV7-9
cdr3_nt: TGTGCCAGCAGCTTAGATAGCTCGCTTTACAATGAGCAGTTCTTC; cdr3_aa: CASSLDSSLYNEQFF; j_call: TRBJ2-1; clone_size: NA; d_call: NA; v_call: TRBV11-2
cdr3_nt: TGTGCCAGCAGTGATTCAGGGAACATCTATGGCTACACCTTC; cdr3_aa: CASSDSGNIYGYTF; j_call: TRBJ1-2; clone_size: NA; d_call: NA; v_call: TRBV6-1
cdr3_nt: TGTGCCAGCAGCTCTTCCGGGGGGGATCAGCCCCAGCATTTT; cdr3_aa: CASSSSGGDQPQHF; j_call: TRBJ1-5; clone_size: few; d_call: NA; v_call: TRBV7-9
cdr3_nt: TGTGCCAGCAGTTTGGCAACAGGGGTAGGGGGCTACACCTTC; cdr3_aa: CASSLATGVGGYTF; j_call: TRBJ1-2; clone_size: NA; d_call: TRBD1; v_call: TRBV28
cdr3_nt: TGTGCCACCCGAGACAGGGGGATTAACTATGGCTACACCTTC; cdr3_aa: CATRDRGINYGYTF; j_call: TRBJ1-2; clone_size: once; d_call: TRBD1; v_call: TRBV19
cdr3_nt: TGTGCCAGCAGTTTTCACAGGGGCTACGAGCAGTACTTC; cdr3_aa: CASSFHRGYEQYF; j_call: TRBJ2-7; clone_size: few; d_call: TRBD1; v_call: TRBV27
cdr3_nt: TGTGCCAGCAGCTCAGGGGGGAGGTCTAAAGAGACCCAGTACTTC; cdr3_aa: CASSSGGRSKETQYF; j_call: TRBJ2-5; clone_size: once; d_call: NA; v_call: TRBV9
cdr3_nt: TGTGCCAGCACCAAGACTAGCGGGAGCACAGATACGCAGTATTTT; cdr3_aa: CASTKTSGSTDTQYF; j_call: TRBJ2-3; clone_size: NA; d_call: TRBD2; v_call: TRBV27
cdr3_nt: TGCGCCAGCAGTGACCCGGGTTCACCCCTCCACTTT; cdr3_aa: CASSDPGSPLHF; j_call: TRBJ1-6; clone_size: few; d_call: NA; v_call: TRBV10-1
cdr3_nt: TGTGCCACCAGTGCTGTTACAGATACGCAGTATTTT; cdr3_aa: CATSAVTDTQYF; j_call: TRBJ2-3; clone_size: NA; d_call: NA; v_call: TRBV24-1
cdr3_nt: TGCGCCACCCAGGACGGGATAGGACAGTACTTC; cdr3_aa: CATQDGIGQYF; j_call: TRBJ2-7; clone_size: NA; d_call: NA; v_call: TRBV10-1
cdr3_nt: TGTGCCAGCAGCTTAGGGCAGAATAATGAAAAACTGTTTTTT; cdr3_aa: CASSLGQNNEKLFF; j_call: TRBJ1-4; clone_size: NA; d_call: NA; v_call: TRBV7-9
cdr3_nt: TGTGCCACCAGCAGAGACCCCGCCGGGGGTGAGCAGTTCTTC; cdr3_aa: CATSRDPAGGEQFF; j_call: TRBJ2-1; clone_size: NA; d_call: NA; v_call: TRBV15
cdr3_nt: TGTGCCAGCAGTGCCCAGGGACAGGGGGGAACTGAAGCTTTCTTT; cdr3_aa: CASSAQGQGGTEAFF; j_call: TRBJ1-1; clone_size: NA; d_call: TRBD1; v_call: TRBV2
cdr3_nt: TGTGCCAGCAGCACACAAGGGGGCCAAGAGACCCAGTACTTC; cdr3_aa: CASSTQGGQETQYF; j_call: TRBJ2-5; clone_size: NA; d_call: NA; v_call: TRBV7-3
cdr3_nt: TGTGCCAGCATGCGATCGGGTCTAGCGGGAGGGATTTTTCGGGAGACCCAGTACTTC; cdr3_aa: CASMRSGLAGGIFRETQYF; j_call: TRBJ2-5; clone_size: NA; d_call: TRBD2; v_call: TRBV27
cdr3_nt: TGTGCCAGCAGCGGCGGGCCCGAAGAGACCCAGTACTTC; cdr3_aa: CASSGGPEETQYF; j_call: TRBJ2-5; clone_size: NA; d_call: NA; v_call: TRBV9
cdr3_nt: TGTGCCAGCAGTTCAAATACAAGGGGTACGCAGTATTTT; cdr3_aa: CASSSNTRGTQYF; j_call: TRBJ2-3; clone_size: many; d_call: NA; v_call: TRBV28